Given below is one T cell receptor beta chain in context. This specimen belongs to a study of blood T cell repertoires in COVID-19. Study as a whole: Samples came from the United States, Italy and Spain, spanning acute and convalescent COVID-19. PBMCs, B-cell-depleted T cells, or T cells provided the cDNA or gDNA that made up the material.

Authors' data handling: Amplification with reference gene primers provided the estimates of nucleated cell counts. Sequenced by immunoSEQ multiplex PCR; TCRdb stores in-frame clones only, minus some. The DNA was the basis for D and trimming; V, J and clone size are from that table. The sample lists over 250,000 clones, approximately 83% occurring once. The CDR3 totals 13 residues. Trimming took 10 bases from V and 6 from J; bases not matched to a gene: 11. The V gene's germline CDR1 is MNHEY and CDR2 SVGAGI. The V gene is TRBV6-5, the J gene TRBJ1-1; 7 bases are shared with TRBD1. The sequence was collected from a woman in her 70s with acute or convalescent COVID-19. Sequencing was done on a sample of peripheral blood. The CDR3 DNA sequence: TGTGCCATATCGGGACAGCTAATCTCTGAAGCTTTCTTT. Protein sequence: CAISGQLISEAFF.